This entry lists 24 T cell receptor beta chains sequenced from one sample in a study of beta chain features in type 1 diabetes. The antigens these receptors bind are not known. cDNA synthesis used the whole RNA isolate, giving expressed TCRB sequences. Method: immunoSEQ multiplex PCR; TCRdb's copy keeps in-frame clones and lacks some. This table has 150,000 to 200,000 clones, roughly 65% appearing once. Study observations and caveats: All four CD4+ subsets of Type 1 diabetes patients contained TCRB CDR3s that were moderately but significantly shorter.

Sequencing was carried out using naive CD4+ T cells from blood. The receptors were sampled from a man younger than 45 with type 1 diabetes.

The gene calls are TRBV29-1 and TRBJ2-4, with D unclear. Germline V gene data show CDR1 as SQVTM and CDR2 as ANQGSEA. Trimming left V 7 bases short and J 0 bases short, with 19 bases between. The CDR3 length is 16 residues. CDR3 in DNA: TGCAGCGAAGGACGGCGGCGCCAACTAGCCAAAAACATTCAGTACTTC. Protein: CSEGRRRQLAKNIQYF.

The V gene is TRBV18, the J gene TRBJ2-3; D remains ambiguous. V was clipped by 3 bases and J by 5 bases, with 6 bases between them. This CDR3 is built from 12 residues. Germline CDR1 reads KGHSH; CDR2 reads LQKENI. The CDR3 nucleotides read TGTGCCAGCTCACCTCGAGAAGATACGCAGTATTTT. It is translated as CASSPREDTQYF.

This clone has just a few counts. The genes are TRBV7-2 and TRBJ2-7; D gene uncertain. The CDR3 extends over 14 amino acids. Germline-derived CDR1 and CDR2 are SGHTA and FQGNSA. V was shortened by 3 bases and J by 3 bases, with 12 bases between the two germline ends. The CDR3 here is CASSFYGSYYEQYF. As DNA, the CDR3 is TGTGCCAGCAGCTTTTACGGATCTTACTACGAGCAGTACTTC. Supplemented by reference TRBV7-2 and TRBJ2-7, the full variable domain reads GAGVSQSPSNKVTEKGKDVELRCDPISGHTALYWYRQSLGQGLEFLIYFQGNSAPDKSGLPSDRFSAERTGGSVSTLTIQRTQQEDSAVYLCASSFYGSYYEQYFGPGTRLTVT.

The chain carries TRBV30 and TRBJ2-5; D may match TRBD1 or TRBD2 (5 bases each). Per germline, CDR1 GTSNPN and CDR2 SVGIG (reference sequence). CDR3 length equals 15 residues. Trimming shortened V by 2 bases and J by 5 bases, and 18 bases separated the two germline ends. Written as DNA, the CDR3 is TGTGCCTGGAGTTTCCCTTTTGGGGGACGGGAGACCCAGTACTTC. Translation gives CAWSFPFGGRETQYF.

This rearrangement joins TRBV28 to TRBJ2-4; D is possibly TRBD2 (5 bases). The CDR3 extends over 14 amino acids. Germline lookup yields CDR1 MDHEN and CDR2 SYDVKM. The V end lost 4 bases, the J end lost 8 bases, and 15 bases lay between the germline ends. The CDR3 loop reads CASSSRSPRDIQYF. CDR3 sequence (DNA): TGTGCCAGCAGTTCTCGGAGTCCGAGGGACATTCAGTACTTC.

The V and J genes are TRBV30 and TRBJ2-7; no firm D call. Per germline, CDR1 GTSNPN and CDR2 SVGIG (reference sequence). Trimming shortened V by 3 bases and J by 0 bases, and 6 bases separated the two germline ends. This CDR3 spans 12 amino acids. CDR3 sequence: CAWRPSSYEQYF. The DNA of the CDR3 is TGTGCCTGGAGGCCCAGCTCCTACGAGCAGTACTTC.

The chain employs TRBV7-2 and TRBJ2-5; TRBD1 aligns across 9 bases. The germline gives CDR1 SGHTA, CDR2 FQGNSA. This CDR3 has 16 amino acids. The V and J ends lost 1 base and 1 base, in that order; junction bases with no gene match: 4. CDR3 amino acids: CASSLVNRGLQETQYF. CDR3 DNA: TGTGCCAGCAGCTTAGTCAACAGGGGGCTCCAAGAGACCCAGTACTTC. The variable domain in full, completed from reference TRBV7-2 and TRBJ2-5, reads GAGVSQSPSNKVTEKGKDVELRCDPISGHTALYWYRQSLGQGLEFLIYFQGNSAPDKSGLPSDRFSAERTGGSVSTLTIQRTQQEDSAVYLCASSLVNRGLQETQYFGPGTRLLVL.

The V and J genes are TRBV2 and TRBJ2-5; tentatively, D is TRBD1 or TRBD2 (5 bases each). The V end lost 4 bases, the J end lost 8 bases, and 14 bases lay between the germline ends. Germline V gene lookup returns CDR1 SNHLY and CDR2 FYNNEI. CDR3 size: 13 residues. The CDR3 here is CASSGGPRETQYF. The CDR3 coding sequence is TGTGCCAGCAGTGGGGGACCGAGGGAAACCCAGTACTTC.

This clone was seen only once. The rearrangement uses TRBV29-1 and TRBJ1-1, with TRBD1 matching over 7 bases. Losses at the gene ends were 1 base for V and 4 bases for J; bases not matched to a gene: 9. CDR1 and CDR2 (germline): SQVTM, ANQGSEA. This CDR3 is built from 15 residues. CDR3 nucleotide sequence: TGCAGCGTTGAAGTAGTAGGGGGCGAAGGCACTGAAGCTTTCTTT. This encodes CSVEVVGGEGTEAFF.

In nucleotides, the CDR3 is TGCAGCGCCAAAACAGGGGGCCGTACTGAAGCTTTCTTT. It translates to CSAKTGGRTEAFF. This chain connects TRBV29-1 to TRBJ1-1; TRBD1 aligns across 9 bases. V shed 7 bases, J shed 5 bases, and the junction held 8 bases outside the gene matches. The germline CDR1 and CDR2 sequences are SQVTM and ANQGSEA. This CDR3 is built from 13 residues.

V usage is TRBV9 and J usage is TRBJ2-2; 7 bases are shared with TRBD1. CDR1 SGDLS and CDR2 YYNGEE come from the germline V gene. This CDR3 spans 15 amino acids. V shed 8 bases and J 6 bases; nucleotides not matched to a gene: 13. CDR3 DNA sequence: TGTGCCAGTTCCTCGCCAGGGGGAAGGGCCGGGGAGCTGTTTTTT. As protein: CASSSPGGRAGELFF.

The J gene is TRBJ2-5, the V gene TRBV25-1; TRBD1 agrees at 7 bases. In germline, CDR1 is MGHDK, CDR2 SYGVNS. V lost 4 bases to trimming and J lost 5 bases; unmatched junction nucleotides: 13. CDR3 length: 16 residues. The CDR3 coding sequence is TGTGCCAGCAGTGCAGGCTCTGGGACAGACTTCGAGACCCAGTACTTC. This codes for CASSAGSGTDFETQYF.

The rearrangement links TRBV7-9 to TRBJ1-1; TRBD1 matches 9 bases. The CDR3 covers 14 residues. Trimming took 1 base from V and 6 from J; bases not matched to a gene: 3. CDR1 and CDR2 from the germline V gene are SEHNR and FQNEAQ (reference sequence). CDR3 loop: CASSLEQGASEAFF. The CDR3 DNA is TGTGCCAGCAGCTTAGAACAGGGGGCCTCTGAAGCTTTCTTT.

The V call is TRBV14, the J call TRBJ1-2; D might be TRBD1 (5 bases). The V end lost 5 bases, the J end lost 5 bases, and 18 bases lay between the germline ends. Per the germline V gene, CDR1 is SGHDN and CDR2 is FVKESK. The CDR3 covers 15 residues. CDR3 DNA sequence: TGTGCCAGCAGCGGTGACAGCTATTACCCGTATGGCTACACCTTC. Protein product: CASSGDSYYPYGYTF.

The chain is built from TRBV18 and TRBJ1-1; D may be TRBD1 (6 bases). V was shortened by 3 bases and J by 1 base, with 9 bases between the two germline ends. The CDR3 has 14 amino acids. CDR1 KGHSH and CDR2 LQKENI come from the germline V gene. In DNA, the CDR3 is TGTGCCAGCTCACCGCAGGGGCAGAACACTGAAGCTTTCTTT. Its protein product is CASSPQGQNTEAFF.

The J gene is TRBJ2-7, the V gene TRBV7-2, with unresolved D. The germline V gene encodes CDR1 SGHTA and CDR2 FQGNSA. The V and J ends lost 2 bases and 6 bases respectively, with 11 bases between them. The CDR3 consists of 13 residues. The CDR3 nucleotides are TGTGCCAGCAGCTTAAATACCAGAACCGAGCAGTACTTC. The encoded protein is CASSLNTRTEQYF.

Concerning this clone itself: In the same sample, other DNA sequences code for this CDR3. The chain has TRBV29-1 and TRBJ2-3; TRBD2 matches 9 bases. The CDR3 has 15 residues. Unmatched junction bases numbered 4, after V lost 0 bases and J lost 3 bases. CDR1 is SQVTM and CDR2 is ANQGSEA in the germline V gene. The CDR3 DNA is TGCAGCGTTGAAGAAGGCGGGGGGGCTACAGATACGCAGTATTTT. Translation: CSVEEGGGATDTQYF.

This clone was counted only a few times. The CDR3 here is CASSTRTGLGNEQYF. In DNA form, the CDR3 reads TGTGCCAGTAGTACTAGGACAGGCCTCGGGAACGAGCAGTACTTC. The chain combines TRBV19 with TRBJ2-7; 7 bases are shared with TRBD1. The CDR3 extends over 15 amino acids. The germline V gene encodes CDR1 LNHDA and CDR2 SQIVND (reference sequence). V shed 4 bases and J 5 bases; nucleotides not matched to a gene: 11.

The V gene is TRBV29-1, the J gene TRBJ2-3; D is uncertain. V lost 3 bases to trimming and J lost 1 base, with 11 bases between them. The CDR3 runs to 14 residues. The germline V gene encodes CDR1 SQVTM and CDR2 ANQGSEA. The chain's CDR3 is CSVEGSDGTDTQYF. As DNA, the CDR3 is TGCAGCGTTGAGGGGTCAGATGGCACAGATACGCAGTATTTT.

J is TRBJ2-5 and V is TRBV29-1, with TRBD1 identical over 9 bases. CDR3 length equals 14 residues. The V and J ends lost 7 bases and 5 bases, in that order; junction bases with no gene match: 11. CDR1 is SQVTM and CDR2 is ANQGSEA in the germline V gene. CDR3 protein: CSALNRGPVETQYF. CDR3 nucleotide sequence: TGCAGCGCTTTAAACAGGGGGCCGGTGGAGACCCAGTACTTC.

The chain carries TRBV7-9 and TRBJ1-1; D gene unclear. Germline CDR1 reads SEHNR; CDR2 reads FQNEAQ (reference sequence). The CDR3 extends over 13 amino acids. Trimming shortened V by 8 bases and J by 4 bases, and 14 bases separated the two germline ends. The CDR3 loop is CASDGQAFTEAFF. The DNA for the CDR3 is TGTGCCAGCGACGGTCAGGCCTTCACTGAAGCTTTCTTT.

The V and J genes are TRBV30 and TRBJ2-3; TRBD1 might be the D (5 bases). Trimming removed 3 bases from V and 0 bases from J, with 16 bases in between. The CDR3 is made up of 16 amino acids. Germline V gene data show CDR1 as GTSNPN and CDR2 as SVGIG (reference sequence). The CDR3 DNA follows: TGTGCCTGGAGAGCTATTGGACACAAGAGCACAGATACGCAGTATTTT. Translation gives CAWRAIGHKSTDTQYF. The whole variable domain, remainder taken from reference TRBV30 and TRBJ2-3, is SQTIHQWPATLVQPVGSPLSLECTVEGTSNPNLYWYRQAAGRGLQLLFYSVGIGQISSEVPQNLSASRPQDRQFILSSKKLLLSDSGFYLCAWRAIGHKSTDTQYFGPGTRLTVL.

In the case of this clone: At one end, the junction sequence differs from germline, possibly due to a read error. The V and J genes are TRBV29-1 and TRBJ2-1; tentative D call: TRBD1 (5 bases). Germline lookup yields CDR1 SQVTM and CDR2 ANQGSEA. CDR3 length equals 14 residues. CDR3 in DNA: TGCAGCGCTGAAGGGGCCAGGGCGTATAATGAGCAGTTCTTC. As protein: CSAEGARAYNEQFF.

The V call is TRBV30, the J call TRBJ1-2; D unresolved. The V and J ends lost 8 bases and 0 bases respectively, with 13 bases between them. The germline CDR1 and CDR2 sequences are GTSNPN and SVGIG (reference sequence). The CDR3 loop spans 13 amino acids. The CDR3 DNA reads TGTGCCCGGCGGGCAGAAGCTAACTATGGCTACACCTTC. Translation: CARRAEANYGYTF.